This is a list of T cell receptor beta chains from one sample in a study of vaccination and CD4 T cells after COVID-19. MiXCR, run by TCRdb on the PCR reads, gives a single entry per CDR3 protein. The table includes nearly 20,000 distinct CDR3 sequences, more than 45% detected once. Which antigens these TCRs recognize remains unknown. The sequencing used CD4+ T cells from blood, cultured in vitro, collected after SARS-CoV-2 vaccination. The receptors were sampled from a human donor who had recovered from COVID-19. CDR3s include the opening cysteine and the closing phenylalanine or tryptophan. A D gene is named only where the DNA matches it firmly. Some rows mark clone size as missing; the rest say once, few, many or name a class of expanded clone.

J	D	V	size	DNA	CDR3
TRBJ2-3	NA	TRBV27	NA	TGTGCCAGCAGTTTAATGGGGGCAACGAGCACAGATACGCAGTATTTT	CASSLMGATSTDTQYF
TRBJ1-5	NA	TRBV20-1	NA	TGCAGTGCTACCCTGAGTGGCAATCAGCCCCAGCATTTT	CSATLSGNQPQHF
TRBJ2-3	TRBD2	TRBV7-2	NA	TGTGCCAGCAGCTTAGCCCTAGCGGGAGCTACAGATACGCAGTATTTT	CASSLALAGATDTQYF
TRBJ1-3	NA	TRBV7-2	NA	TGTGCCAGCAGCCGCCGGGGGTCTGGAAACACCATATATTTT	CASSRRGSGNTIYF
TRBJ2-3	NA	TRBV2	few	TGTGCCAGCCGACCAGACTACCAATTCGGTACGCAGTATTTT	CASRPDYQFGTQYF
TRBJ2-7	TRBD2	TRBV20-1	NA	TGCAGTGCTAGCACGGCTAGCGGGTATGAGCAGTACTTC	CSASTASGYEQYF
TRBJ1-5	NA	TRBV5-1	few	TGCGCCAGCAGCTTAGAGGGCCTGACTCATCAGCCCCAGCATTTT	CASSLEGLTHQPQHF
TRBJ1-1	TRBD1	TRBV11-3	NA	TGTGCCAGCAGCTCGCGGGACAGGGGTTTTCGGACTGAAGCTTTCTTT	CASSSRDRGFRTEAFF
TRBJ1-1	TRBD1	TRBV28	once	TGTGCCAGCAGTTTGACGACAGGGCTCGCTGAAGCTTTCTTT	CASSLTTGLAEAFF
TRBJ1-2	NA	TRBV28	NA	TGTGCCAGCAGTTCTCCTACTAGTGGCTACACCTTC	CASSSPTSGYTF
TRBJ1-2	NA	TRBV20-1	few	TGCAGTGCTAGAAACAGCTATGGCTACACCTTC	CSARNSYGYTF
TRBJ2-2	TRBD2	TRBV20-1	NA	TGCAGTGGTTCGGGACTAGCCGGGGAGCTGTTTTTT	CSGSGLAGELFF
TRBJ1-2	NA	TRBV7-9	NA	TGTGCCAGCAGCTTCGACACCCGTTTTTCGGGCTACACCTTC	CASSFDTRFSGYTF
TRBJ1-2	TRBD1	TRBV7-2	NA	TGTGCCAGCAGCGTCACAGGGGCAGCTTTTGGCTACACCTTC	CASSVTGAAFGYTF
TRBJ2-5	TRBD2	TRBV20-1	few	TGCAGTGCTAGCTCGACAGGTCTAGCGGGGACCCAGTACTTC	CSASSTGLAGTQYF
TRBJ2-7	NA	TRBV24-1	NA	TGTGCCACCAGTGCCACAGCCTACGAGCAGTACTTC	CATSATAYEQYF
TRBJ2-5	TRBD2	TRBV30	NA	TGTGCCTGGAGTGGGACTAGCGGGGGGGAGACCCAGTACTTC	CAWSGTSGGETQYF
TRBJ1-5	NA	TRBV10-2	few	TGCGCCAGCAGTGCTACAGGTCCGGGCCAGCCCCAGCATTTT	CASSATGPGQPQHF
TRBJ2-7	TRBD2	TRBV5-5	NA	TGTGCCAGCAGCCCCGAACTCGTGGGAGCGGGGGGGTCCTACGAGCAGTACTTC	CASSPELVGAGGSYEQYF
TRBJ2-5	NA	TRBV12-5	NA	TGTGCTAGTGGTGACCGTCGGGGAGAAGAGACCCAGTACTTC	CASGDRRGEETQYF
TRBJ1-1	TRBD1	TRBV11-3	few	TGTGCCAGCAGCTTAAGACCAGGGGGCGACACTGAAGCTTTCTTT	CASSLRPGGDTEAFF
TRBJ2-1	NA	TRBV7-9	few	TGTGCCAGCAGCTTCGGTGGGGGAGACAATGAGCAGTTCTTC	CASSFGGGDNEQFF
TRBJ2-1	NA	TRBV2	few	TGTGCCAGCAGTTATATCAGCAACAATGAGCAGTTCTTC	CASSYISNNEQFF
TRBJ2-7	TRBD2	TRBV7-8	NA	TGTGCCAGCAGGCAGACTAGCGGGACTCCTTCCTACGAGCAGTACTTC	CASRQTSGTPSYEQYF
TRBJ1-1	NA	TRBV6-1	NA	TGTGCCAGCAGCCCCGTTAGGGGCTCTGAAGCTTTCTTT	CASSPVRGSEAFF
TRBJ2-2	TRBD1	TRBV20-1	NA	TGCAGTGCTTGGGACAGCCGGGGCGGGGAGCTGTTTTTT	CSAWDSRGGELFF
TRBJ2-2	NA	TRBV15	medium-sized	TGTGCCACCAGCAGAGGGGACCACACACCCGGGGAGCTGTTTTTT	CATSRGDHTPGELFF
TRBJ2-3	NA	TRBV6-5	few	TGTGCCAGCAGTTACGCGGGACAGAACACAGATACGCAGTATTTT	CASSYAGQNTDTQYF
TRBJ1-2	NA	TRBV7-2	few	TGTGCCAGCAGCTTAGGAGTAGGGCAGTCTAACTATGGCTACACCTTC	CASSLGVGQSNYGYTF
TRBJ1-6	NA	TRBV20-1	few	TGCAGTGCTAGAGGAACGGTTTCGGGGAATTCACCCCTCCACTTT	CSARGTVSGNSPLHF
TRBJ1-2	NA	TRBV11-3	NA	TGTGCCAGCAGCTCGCCTCGCTACTATGGCTACACCTTC	CASSSPRYYGYTF
TRBJ1-3	NA	TRBV5-1	NA	TGCGCCAGCAGCGCGGAGGACAGCTCCCTGGGGACCATATATTTT	CASSAEDSSLGTIYF
TRBJ2-5	TRBD2	TRBV7-2	few	TGTGCCAGCAGCATCGGGGGAGGGCAAGGAGAGACCCAGTACTTC	CASSIGGGQGETQYF
TRBJ2-1	NA	TRBV7-2	NA	TGTGCCAGCAGCTTAGCGGGTGGAGGGTCCTACAATGAGCAGTTCTTC	CASSLAGGGSYNEQFF
TRBJ2-2	NA	TRBV10-1	NA	TGCGCCAGCAGTGAGATCCGTAACACCGGGGAGCTGTTTTTT	CASSEIRNTGELFF
TRBJ2-1	NA	TRBV20-1	NA	TGCAGTGCTAGAGATCTCGGACTCTACAATGAGCAGTTCTTC	CSARDLGLYNEQFF
TRBJ1-1	TRBD1	TRBV11-3	few	TGTGCCAGCAGCAAGAGAGGACAGGGAGGCACTGAAGCTTTCTTT	CASSKRGQGGTEAFF
TRBJ2-2	TRBD1	TRBV24-1	NA	TGTGCCACCAGTGACCGTACAGGGGCCGGAGACACCGGGGAGCTGTTTTTT	CATSDRTGAGDTGELFF
TRBJ2-3	NA	TRBV21-1	NA	TGTGCCAGCAGCATAGGTGCAGATACGCAGTATTTT	CASSIGADTQYF
TRBJ2-1	TRBD2	TRBV2	NA	TGTGCCAGCAGCGGGAGGTGGCTAGCGAACAATGAGCAGTTCTTC	CASSGRWLANNEQFF
TRBJ2-7	TRBD2	TRBV28	NA	TGTGCCAGCAGGAGGGGGACTAGTCCGTACTTC	CASRRGTSPYF